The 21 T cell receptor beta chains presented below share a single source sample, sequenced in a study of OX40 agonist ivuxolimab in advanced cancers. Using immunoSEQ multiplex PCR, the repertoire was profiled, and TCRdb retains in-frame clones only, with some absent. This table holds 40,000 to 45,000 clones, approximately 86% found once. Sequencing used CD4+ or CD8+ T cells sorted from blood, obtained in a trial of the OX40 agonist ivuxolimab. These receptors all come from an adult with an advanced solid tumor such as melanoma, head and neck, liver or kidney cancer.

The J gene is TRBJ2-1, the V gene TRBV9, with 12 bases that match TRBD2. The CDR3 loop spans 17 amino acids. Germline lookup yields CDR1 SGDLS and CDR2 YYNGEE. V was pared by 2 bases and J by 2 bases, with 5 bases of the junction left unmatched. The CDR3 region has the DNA TGTGCCAGCAGCGTTCGACTAGCGGGAGCCCCCTACAATGAGCAGTTCTTC. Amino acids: CASSVRLAGAPYNEQFF.

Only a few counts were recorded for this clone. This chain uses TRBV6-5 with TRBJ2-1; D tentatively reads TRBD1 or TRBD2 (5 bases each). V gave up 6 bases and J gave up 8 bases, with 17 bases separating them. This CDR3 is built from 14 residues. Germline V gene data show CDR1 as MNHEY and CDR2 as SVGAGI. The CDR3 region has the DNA TGTGCCAGCAGCCCGGGGATGGGGGTCCATGAGCAGTTCTTC. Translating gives CASSPGMGVHEQFF.

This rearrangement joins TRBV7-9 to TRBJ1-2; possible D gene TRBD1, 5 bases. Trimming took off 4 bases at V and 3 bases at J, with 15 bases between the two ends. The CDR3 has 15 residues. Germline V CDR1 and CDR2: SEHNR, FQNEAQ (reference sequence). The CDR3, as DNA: TGTGCCAGCAGCTACCGGGACCGGGGGGACTATGGCTACACCTTC. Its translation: CASSYRDRGDYGYTF.

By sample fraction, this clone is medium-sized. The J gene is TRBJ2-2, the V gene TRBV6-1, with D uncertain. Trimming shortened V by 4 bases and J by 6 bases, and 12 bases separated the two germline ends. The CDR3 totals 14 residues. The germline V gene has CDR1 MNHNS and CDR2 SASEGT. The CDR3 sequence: CASSGLIGSGELFF. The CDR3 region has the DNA TGTGCCAGCAGTGGCCTGATAGGGTCCGGGGAGCTGTTTTTT.

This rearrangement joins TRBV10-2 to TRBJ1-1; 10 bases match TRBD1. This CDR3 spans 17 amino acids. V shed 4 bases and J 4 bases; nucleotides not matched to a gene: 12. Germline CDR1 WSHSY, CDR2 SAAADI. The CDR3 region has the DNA TGCGCCAGCAGTGGATCTCGGACAGGGGGTTTGGCCACTGAAGCTTTCTTT. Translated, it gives CASSGSRTGGLATEAFF.

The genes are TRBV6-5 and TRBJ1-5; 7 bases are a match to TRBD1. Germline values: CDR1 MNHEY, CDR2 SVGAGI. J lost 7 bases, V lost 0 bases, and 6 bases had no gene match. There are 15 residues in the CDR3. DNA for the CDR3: TGTGCCAGCAGTTACTCCCCGACAGGGAGACAGCCCCAGCATTTT. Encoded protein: CASSYSPTGRQPQHF.

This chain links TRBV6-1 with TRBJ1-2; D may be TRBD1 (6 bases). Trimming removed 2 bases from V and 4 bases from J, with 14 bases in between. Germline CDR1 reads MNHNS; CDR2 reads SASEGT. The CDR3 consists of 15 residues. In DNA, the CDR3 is TGTGCCAGCAGTGAAACGCTCGGCAGGGGCTATGGCTACACCTTC. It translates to CASSETLGRGYGYTF.

CDR3 amino acids: CASSFRDRDVAGSSPLHF. CDR3 DNA sequence: TGCGCCAGCAGCTTCCGGGACAGAGACGTTGCTGGGAGTTCACCCCTCCACTTT. This sequence joins TRBV5-1 and TRBJ1-6; TRBD1 agrees at 7 bases. The CDR3 totals 18 residues. V lost 2 bases to trimming and J lost 9 bases; unmatched junction nucleotides: 17. From germline, CDR1 is SGHRS and CDR2 YFSETQ.

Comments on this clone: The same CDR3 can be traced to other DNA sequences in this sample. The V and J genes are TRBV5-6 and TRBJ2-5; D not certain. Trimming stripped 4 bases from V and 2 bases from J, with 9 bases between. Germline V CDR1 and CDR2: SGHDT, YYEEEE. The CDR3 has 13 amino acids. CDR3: CASSLLGQETQYF. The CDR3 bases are TGTGCCAGCAGCCTACTGGGTCAAGAGACCCAGTACTTC. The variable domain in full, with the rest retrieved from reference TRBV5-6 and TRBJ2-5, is DAGVTQSPTHLIKTRGQQVTLRCSPKSGHDTVSWYQQALGQGPQFIFQYYEEEERQRGNFPDRFSGHQFPNYSSELNVNALLLGDSALYLCASSLLGQETQYFGPGTRLLVL.

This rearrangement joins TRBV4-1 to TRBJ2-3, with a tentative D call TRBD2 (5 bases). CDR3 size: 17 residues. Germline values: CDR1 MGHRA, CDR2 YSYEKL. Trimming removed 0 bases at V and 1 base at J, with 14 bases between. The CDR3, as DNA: TGCGCCAGCAGCCAAGAATCAGCGGAAAGCCGCACAGATACGCAGTATTTT. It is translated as CASSQESAESRTDTQYF.

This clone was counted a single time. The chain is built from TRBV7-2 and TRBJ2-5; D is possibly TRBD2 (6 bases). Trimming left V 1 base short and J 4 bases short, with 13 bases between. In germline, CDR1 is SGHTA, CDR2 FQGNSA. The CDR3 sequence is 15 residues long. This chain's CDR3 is CASSLEVREVETQYF. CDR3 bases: TGTGCCAGCAGCTTAGAAGTCAGGGAGGTAGAGACCCAGTACTTC.

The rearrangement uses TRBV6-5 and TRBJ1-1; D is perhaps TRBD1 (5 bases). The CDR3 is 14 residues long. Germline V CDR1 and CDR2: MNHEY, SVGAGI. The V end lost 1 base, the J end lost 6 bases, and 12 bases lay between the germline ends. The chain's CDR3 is CASSYFRGGAEAFF. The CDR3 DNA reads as TGTGCCAGCAGTTACTTTAGGGGCGGGGCTGAAGCTTTCTTT.

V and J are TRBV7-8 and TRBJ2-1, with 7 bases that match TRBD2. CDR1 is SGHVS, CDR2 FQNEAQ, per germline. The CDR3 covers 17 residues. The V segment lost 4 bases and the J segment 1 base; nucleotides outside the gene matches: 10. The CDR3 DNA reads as TGTGCCAGCAGCTCCCACCCCTGGCGGGAGTCCTACAATGAGCAGTTCTTC. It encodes CASSSHPWRESYNEQFF.

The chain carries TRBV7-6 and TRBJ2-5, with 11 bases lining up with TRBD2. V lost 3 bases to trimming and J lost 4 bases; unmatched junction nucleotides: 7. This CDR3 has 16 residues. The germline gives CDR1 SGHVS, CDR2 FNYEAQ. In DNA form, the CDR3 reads TGTGCCAGCAGCTTGTTAGCGGGAGGGCCGGGAGAGACCCAGTACTTC. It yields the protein CASSLLAGGPGETQYF.

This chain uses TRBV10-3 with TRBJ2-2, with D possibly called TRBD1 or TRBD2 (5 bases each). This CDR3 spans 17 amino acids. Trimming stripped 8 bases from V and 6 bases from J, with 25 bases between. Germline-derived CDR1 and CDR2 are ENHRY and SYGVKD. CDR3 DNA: TGTGCCATCCTGGGGGTCGGTGGGAGTAATGTTCCCGGGGAGCTGTTTTTT. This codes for CAILGVGGSNVPGELFF.

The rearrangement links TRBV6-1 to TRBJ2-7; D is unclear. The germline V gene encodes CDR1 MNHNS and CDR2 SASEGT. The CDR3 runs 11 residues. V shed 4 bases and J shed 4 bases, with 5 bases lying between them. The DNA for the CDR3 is TGTGCCAGCAGTGCCCTATACGAGCAGTACTTC. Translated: CASSALYEQYF.

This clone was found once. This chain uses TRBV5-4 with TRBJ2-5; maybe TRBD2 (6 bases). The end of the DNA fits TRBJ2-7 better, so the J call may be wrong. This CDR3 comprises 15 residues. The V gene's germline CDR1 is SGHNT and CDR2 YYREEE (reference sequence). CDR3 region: CASSLKRESSYEQYF. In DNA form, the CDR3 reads TGTGCCAGCAGCTTGAAACGGGAGAGCTCCTACGAGCAGTACTTC.

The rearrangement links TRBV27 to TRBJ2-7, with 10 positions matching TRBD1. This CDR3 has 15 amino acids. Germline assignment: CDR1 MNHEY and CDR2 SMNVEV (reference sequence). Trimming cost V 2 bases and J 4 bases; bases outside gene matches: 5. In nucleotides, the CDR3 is TGTGCCAGCAGTTTAATGACAGGGGGCTGGTACGAGCAGTACTTC. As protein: CASSLMTGGWYEQYF.

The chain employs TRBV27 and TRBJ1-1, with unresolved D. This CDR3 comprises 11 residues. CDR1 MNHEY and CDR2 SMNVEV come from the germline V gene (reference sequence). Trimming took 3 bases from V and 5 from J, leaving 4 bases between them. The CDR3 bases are TGTGCCAGCAGTTTCGGGACTGAAGCTTTCTTT. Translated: CASSFGTEAFF.

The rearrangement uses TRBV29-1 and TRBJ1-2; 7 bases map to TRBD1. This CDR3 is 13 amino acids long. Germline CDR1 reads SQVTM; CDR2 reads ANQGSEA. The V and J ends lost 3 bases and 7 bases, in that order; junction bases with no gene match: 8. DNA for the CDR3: TGCAGCGTTGACCCTCCTTACAGGGGTGGCTACACCTTC. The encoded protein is CSVDPPYRGGYTF.

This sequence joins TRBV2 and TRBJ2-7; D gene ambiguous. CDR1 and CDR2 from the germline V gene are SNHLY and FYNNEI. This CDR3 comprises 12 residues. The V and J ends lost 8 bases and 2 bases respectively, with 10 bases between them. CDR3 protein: CASVRSPYEQYF. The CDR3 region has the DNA TGTGCCAGCGTGAGAAGCCCCTACGAGCAGTACTTC.